This T cell receptor beta chain was identified in a study of shared clonotypes between healthy human individuals (dated by TCRdb to about 2020). As for the study more broadly: The cohort comprised a couple of women and a few men aged 18 to 49 years. Leukapheresis yielded between about 0.85 and 9.5 billion PBMCs per donor. Blood TCR repertoires of a handful of healthy adults were deeply sequenced to estimate repertoire size and the extent of clonotype sharing between individuals. Different laboratories and diverse techniques were used to prepare libraries and sequence TCR repertoires, to increase sequencing depth and limit assay-specific biases.

The CDR3 runs 15 amino acids, cysteine and phenylalanine included. Only the CDR3 region is kept as DNA, spanning 45 bases read in frame from base 1. V trim: 5 bases; J trim: 3 bases; unmatched bases: 7. CDR1 SEHNR and CDR2 FQNEAQ are derived from the germline V gene (reference sequence). Healthy HIV-negative adults with no recently reported acute infections or vaccinations were included as donors. Every donor was a Caucasian adult living in Nashville, Tennessee, USA. For unsorted samples, tens of millions of PBMCs were counted and genomic DNA was extracted with the QIAamp DNA Blood Mini kit. Blood was collected by leukapheresis, and PBMCs were isolated by Ficoll-Histopaque density gradient centrifugation and then cryopreserved in liquid nitrogen vapor phase. In regard to this clone: Its antigen is currently not known. No much larger clonotype is one base removed from it; base qualities were not supplied.

Study-wide conclusions, independent of this receptor: Sampling was restricted to blood, and TCR repertoires in tissue are likely to differ from TCR repertoires in blood. Because the study included only a small number of donors, the genetic and exposure-history diversity represented was limited. Pairwise subsampling indicated that sequencing depth was expected to affect the degree of clonotype sharing among donors.

Using the deep immunoSEQ assay, TCR CDR3 regions were amplified from genomic DNA by multiplex PCR. Genomic DNA extracted from each cell subset was distributed evenly over all wells of several immunoSEQ 96-well plates, and each plate served as one replicate. For unsorted PBMC, about 270 ng of genomic DNA, equivalent to around 30,000 T cell genomes, went into each replicate PCR. Genomic DNA from unsorted PBMC was sequenced over ten immunoSEQ deep assay plates. The purified libraries were quantified using a Qubit 3.0 fluorometer, sized with a Bioanalyzer 2100, and then quantified again using the KAPA Library Quantification kit. Every immunoSEQ 96-well plate was sequenced on a separate single-read 150-cycle Illumina NextSeq 550 flow cell. Per the source publication's procedure: Because the immunoSEQ output included only junctional sequences and no quality scores, the filtering could not be the same as the filtering used for full-length reads. Sequences were annotated with PyIR, a Python wrapper for IgBLAST v1.9, using IMGT germline references to assign V/J genes and CDR3. Reads were filtered out if the reads had weak V/J assignments (E-value above 1e-6), no CDR3, stop codons, out-of-frame junctions, or ambiguous translated residues. V3J clonotypes were defined as sequences sharing an identical inferred V gene, J gene, and CDR3 amino acid sequence. To compute the percentage overlap between repertoires, the number of shared unique clonotypes was divided by the size of the smaller repertoire. Three approaches were used to assess repertoire richness: RTK rarefaction, the Chao1 estimator, and Recon v2.1 estimates of unobserved clonotypes. What TCRdb holds here is the immuneACCESS table cut down to in-frame rearrangements. Part of the clones is not present; checked against another copy, under half of the missing clones reflect an unresolved V gene, and the others are unexplained. V, J and clone size reflect that table, while D and trimming were determined from the DNA. This sample gives fewer than 650,000 clones in total; 70% to 80% of them show up just once. Together, the top ten hold approximately 13% of the sample.

The sample taken for sequencing was PBMCs. This sequence was found in a woman aged 40 to 50 in good health. Some clones in this sample may be carry-over from other donors' samples. The sequence joins TRBV7-9 to TRBJ2-3, with 8 bases matching TRBD2. The CDR3 protein sequence reads: CASSQTAGVTDTQYF. The DNA sequence is TGTGCCAGCAGCCAGACAGCGGGAGTAACAGATACGCAGTATTTT.